Presented here are 20 T cell receptor beta chains from one specimen sequenced in a study of blood T cell repertoires in COVID-19. The protocol was immunoSEQ multiplex PCR, while the TCRdb copy is restricted to in-frame clones and leaves out a portion. The sample consists of over 40,000 clones, over 80% of them appearing once. The specimen was peripheral blood. The receptor source for this set is a middle-aged man with acute or convalescent COVID-19.

The CDR3 sequence is CASSIQGALNYGYTF. CDR3 bases: TGTGCCAGTAGTATTCAGGGGGCCCTGAACTATGGCTACACCTTC. This rearrangement joins TRBV19 to TRBJ1-2; 8 bases are shared with TRBD1. Germline V gene sequence: CDR1 LNHDA, CDR2 SQIVND (reference sequence). The CDR3 consists of 15 residues. V lost 3 bases, J lost 2 bases, and 5 bases stayed unmatched.

This rearrangement joins TRBV4-2 to TRBJ1-5; D remains ambiguous. This CDR3 has 16 residues. From germline, CDR1 is LGHNA and CDR2 YNFKEQ. Trimming shortened V by 0 bases and J by 3 bases, and 12 bases separated the two germline ends. Here the CDR3 DNA reads TGTGCCAGCAGCCAAGAGGGGAGGTCATACAATCAGCCCCAGCATTTT. Its translation: CASSQEGRSYNQPQHF.

The chain uses TRBV5-1 and TRBJ2-7; 10 bases match TRBD1. The ends lost 2 bases at V and 5 bases at J; junction bases unmatched: 4. CDR1 and CDR2 from the germline V gene are SGHRS and YFSETQ. CDR3 length: 14 residues. CDR3 sequence: CASSFRDRGNEQYF. DNA of the CDR3: TGCGCCAGCAGCTTTCGGGACAGGGGAAACGAGCAGTACTTC.

V is TRBV27 and J is TRBJ1-6, with TRBD1 identical over 7 bases. In germline, CDR1 is MNHEY, CDR2 SMNVEV (reference sequence). With 4 bases clipped from V and 9 bases from J, the junction kept 6 bases outside the gene matches. This CDR3 spans 14 amino acids. CDR3 sequence (DNA): TGTGCCAGCAGTTCCCCGGGACAGCTTTCACCCCTCCACTTT. It specifies CASSSPGQLSPLHF.

Only one count was recorded for this clone. This chain connects TRBV6-5 to TRBJ1-6; 8 nucleotides agree with TRBD1. The J segment lost 3 bases and the V segment lost 11 bases, leaving 3 bases of the junction unmatched. CDR3 length: 13 amino acids. Germline values: CDR1 MNHEY, CDR2 SVGAGI. CDR3 region: CAAGQGYNSPLHF. CDR3 nucleotides: TGTGCCGCAGGACAGGGCTATAATTCACCCCTCCACTTT.

The rearrangement uses TRBV12-3 or TRBV12-4 and TRBJ1-1, with D perhaps matching TRBD1 (5 bases). V lost 3 bases to trimming and J lost 9 bases, with 11 bases between them. The CDR3 is made up of 12 amino acids. Here the CDR3 DNA reads TGTGCCAGCAGTTTTGGGGGGGATAAAGCTTTCTTT. Translating it yields CASSFGGDKAFF.

This clone was seen a few times. The chain uses TRBV12-3 or TRBV12-4 and TRBJ2-5; TRBD2 matches at 7 bases. The CDR3 totals 13 residues. V lost 6 bases to trimming and J lost 7 bases; unmatched junction nucleotides: 8. DNA for the CDR3: TGTGCCAGCAGGGCCGGGGGGATCGGGACCCAGTACTTC. Translation: CASRAGGIGTQYF.

The chain is built from TRBV2 and TRBJ1-6; TRBD1 might be the D (5 bases). The CDR3 runs to 11 residues. V was trimmed by 6 bases and J by 8 bases, leaving 5 bases between them. Germline CDR1 reads SNHLY; CDR2 reads FYNNEI. The DNA of the CDR3 is TGTGCCAGCAGAGGGGATTCACCCCTCCACTTT. As protein: CASRGDSPLHF.

The chain uses TRBV5-1 and TRBJ2-7; D gene ambiguous. V was trimmed by 2 bases and J by 3 bases, leaving 12 bases between them. Germline V gene data show CDR1 as SGHRS and CDR2 as YFSETQ. The CDR3 spans 14 residues. In DNA form, the CDR3 reads TGCGCCAGCAGCTTCGACGAGGCTAACTACGAGCAGTACTTC. The encoded protein is CASSFDEANYEQYF.

V usage is TRBV29-1 and J usage is TRBJ1-1, with D unclear. Germline CDR1 SQVTM, CDR2 ANQGSEA. The CDR3 covers 15 residues. The V end was cut by 3 bases, the J end by 1 base, with 15 bases between. The CDR3 sequence is CSVDSRSGENTEAFF. In DNA, the CDR3 is TGCAGCGTTGATTCCCGCTCTGGAGAGAACACTGAAGCTTTCTTT.

This rearrangement joins TRBV12-3 or TRBV12-4 to TRBJ1-1; 7 bases align to TRBD1. V was clipped by 6 bases and J by 4 bases; unmatched bases: 5. This CDR3 has 13 amino acids. As DNA, the CDR3 is TGTGCCAGCAGGCCGGACAGGCCCACTGAAGCTTTCTTT. This sequence encodes CASRPDRPTEAFF.

This chain uses TRBV29-1 with TRBJ2-1; 8 bases agree with TRBD2. CDR1 is SQVTM and CDR2 is ANQGSEA in the germline V gene. Trimming removed 6 bases from V and 9 bases from J; junction bases left unmatched: 16. The CDR3 length is 15 residues. CDR3 loop: CSVDSNRGGRGEQFF. CDR3 nucleotides: TGCAGCGTGGACAGCAATCGCGGGGGGCGCGGTGAGCAGTTCTTC.

V gene TRBV5-4 combines with J gene TRBJ2-1; 7 bases align to TRBD1. CDR3 size: 17 residues. The V gene's germline CDR1 is SGHNT and CDR2 YYREEE (reference sequence). Losses at the gene ends were 4 bases for V and 2 bases for J; bases not matched to a gene: 12. CDR3 nucleotide sequence: TGTGCCAGCAGCCGAACCCCCACGGGACAGACCTACAATGAGCAGTTCTTC. This sequence encodes CASSRTPTGQTYNEQFF.

The genes are TRBV3-1 (or the pseudogene TRBV3-2) and TRBJ2-6; TRBD1 matches 7 bases. The CDR3 runs to 17 residues. Germline V CDR1 and CDR2: LGHDT, YNNKEL (reference sequence). V gave up 4 bases and J gave up 3 bases; unmatched junction bases: 9. The CDR3 DNA reads TGTGCCAGCAGCCGACAGGGTACTATTGGTGGGGCCAACGTCCTGACTTTC. It specifies CASSRQGTIGGANVLTF.

The gene calls are TRBV27 and TRBJ2-3, with TRBD1 matching over 11 bases. The CDR3 loop spans 16 amino acids. Looked up from germline, CDR1 is MNHEY and CDR2 is SMNVEV (reference sequence). J was trimmed by 8 bases and V by 0 bases; bases with no gene match: 7. This chain's CDR3 is CASSLSGTGGRGTQYF. DNA of the CDR3: TGTGCCAGCAGTTTATCCGGGACAGGGGGACGCGGTACGCAGTATTTT.

The CDR3 bases are TGTGCCAGCAGCCAGGGGGCGCGGACTGAAGCTTTCTTT. Encoded protein: CASSQGARTEAFF. V usage is TRBV3-1 (or the pseudogene TRBV3-2) and J usage is TRBJ1-1, with TRBD1 as a possible D gene (6 bases). The CDR3 covers 13 residues. Germline CDR1 and CDR2: LGHDT and YNNKEL (reference sequence). Trimming stripped 3 bases from V and 5 bases from J, with 10 bases between.

V is TRBV19 and J is TRBJ1-4; 11 positions match TRBD1. This CDR3 is 16 amino acids long. Germline V gene sequence: CDR1 LNHDA, CDR2 SQIVND (reference sequence). Trimming at V came to 5 bases and at J to 7 bases, leaving 9 bases not matched to a gene. The CDR3, as DNA: TGTGCCAGTAGTCCCTTCTCCGGGACAGGGGGTGAAAAACTGTTTTTT. This sequence encodes CASSPFSGTGGEKLFF.

This chain joins TRBV6-5 and TRBJ1-5, with D tentatively TRBD1 (5 bases). CDR1 is MNHEY and CDR2 is SVGAGI in the germline V gene. Deletions cut 6 bases from V and 1 base from J, with 10 bases between. This CDR3 region has 14 residues. For the CDR3, the DNA is TGTGCCAGCAGGCAGGGTCTCAGCAATCAGCCCCAGCATTTT. This gives the protein CASRQGLSNQPQHF.

The gene calls are TRBV11-2 and TRBJ2-7, with 9 bases identical to TRBD1. The germline CDR1 and CDR2 sequences are SGHAT and FQNNGV. V trimming: 5 bases; J trimming: 3 bases; junction bases outside the gene matches: 11. There are 16 residues in the CDR3. CDR3 sequence: CASSPRGGQGYYEQYF. CDR3 coding DNA: TGTGCCAGCAGCCCCCGGGGTGGACAGGGGTACTACGAGCAGTACTTC. Using reference TRBV11-2 and TRBJ2-7 for the parts outside the CDR3, the full variable domain is EAGVAQSPRYKIIEKRQSVAFWCNPISGHATLYWYQQILGQGPKLLIQFQNNGVVDDSQLPKDRFSAERLKGVDSTLKIQPAKLEDSAVYLCASSPRGGQGYYEQYFGPGTRLTVT.

The chain is built from TRBV19 and TRBJ1-4, with TRBD1 identical over 7 bases. The CDR3 sequence is 15 residues long. CDR1 is LNHDA, CDR2 SQIVND, per germline (reference sequence). V gave up 5 bases and J gave up 2 bases; unmatched junction bases: 5. The CDR3 loop is CASSQQGITNEKLFF. CDR3 sequence (DNA): TGTGCCAGTAGTCAACAGGGGATCACTAATGAAAAACTGTTTTTT.